This T cell receptor (beta chain) was retrieved from a study of blood T cell repertoires in COVID-19. TCRdb's copy holds only in-frame clones and misses some; the assay was immunoSEQ multiplex PCR. The sample comprises about 140,000 clones, 80% of which are singletons, and less than 5.5% rests with the top ten. This receptor was obtained from a woman in her fifties or sixties with acute or convalescent COVID-19. Sequencing was performed on peripheral blood.

DNA of the CDR3: TGTGCCAGCAGCCCTGGGGGGGAGGGCTATGGCTACACCTTC. Protein sequence: CASSPGGEGYGYTF. The V gene is TRBV7-2, the J gene TRBJ1-2, with D possibly being TRBD1 (5 bases). Trimming removed 5 bases at V and 4 bases at J, with 14 bases between. There are 14 residues in the CDR3. CDR1 and CDR2 (germline): SGHTA, FQGNSA.